The 15 T cell receptor beta chains listed next were all sequenced from one sample in a study of CD8+CD57+ T cells in acquired aplastic anemia. Sequencing was done on patients that had shown CD8+CD57+ cell expansion by flow cytometry. CDR3 and TCR beta VDJ profiling relied on a genomic DNA template. TCRdb re-analysed the reads in MiXCR, keeping a single row per CDR3 protein. Here the sample spans under 250,000 distinct CDR3 sequences, about 60% being singletons. The sequenced sample was sorted CD4+, CD8+, or CD8+CD57+ T cells (not recorded which) from PBMCs. The source is a human donor with aplastic anemia.

The CDR3 sequence is CASSLGRAYTDTQYF. The CDR3, as DNA: TGTGCCAGCAGCTTAGGCCGGGCCTACACAGATACGCAGTATTTT. The rearrangement uses TRBV7-3 and TRBJ2-3; no reliable D call. Trimming left V 2 bases short and J 2 bases short, with 11 bases between. There are 15 residues in the CDR3. CDR1 and CDR2 from the germline V gene are SGHTA and FQGTGA.

The J gene is TRBJ2-2, the V gene TRBV5-7, with D tentatively TRBD1 (6 bases). TRBV5-7 has ORF status, its function being uncertain. Trimming shortened V by 4 bases and J by 4 bases, and 23 bases separated the two germline ends. CDR3 length equals 18 residues. This CDR3 is CASSLRNRERKGTGELFF. The CDR3 DNA follows: TGTGCCAGCAGCCTTCGAAACAGGGAGCGGAAGGGCACCGGGGAGCTGTTTTTT.

The chain employs TRBV15 and TRBJ1-2; D remains ambiguous. The CDR3 loop spans 13 amino acids. Trimming pared 0 bases from V and 7 bases from J, leaving 9 bases between. Germline-derived CDR1 and CDR2 are LNHNV and YYDKDF (reference sequence). The CDR3 is CATSRDLGSGYTF. In nucleotides, the CDR3 is TGTGCCACCAGCAGAGATCTTGGGAGTGGCTACACCTTC.

The gene calls are TRBV5-5 and TRBJ2-7; no definite D call. Germline V lookup: CDR1 SGHKS, CDR2 YYEKEE (reference sequence). V was clipped by 4 bases and J by 2 bases, with 25 bases between them. CDR3 size: 18 residues. CDR3 protein: CASSPREGRLKTAYEQYF. Here the CDR3 DNA reads TGTGCCAGCAGCCCTAGGGAAGGTCGCCTTAAGACCGCCTACGAGCAGTACTTC.

The chain has TRBV20-1 and TRBJ2-7, with 9 positions matching TRBD1. The CDR3 spans 17 residues. Losses at the gene ends were 6 bases for V and 3 bases for J; bases not matched to a gene: 18. Per the germline V gene, CDR1 is DFQATT and CDR2 is SNEGSKA (reference sequence). The CDR3 spells CSARIGGQGIGRYEQYF. The CDR3 coding sequence is TGCAGTGCAAGGATCGGGGGACAGGGTATCGGACGCTACGAGCAGTACTTC.

V gene TRBV10-2 combines with J gene TRBJ2-7, with D uncertain. V was cut by 7 bases and J by 0 bases, with 10 bases left in between. Germline V gene data show CDR1 as WSHSY and CDR2 as SAAADI. This CDR3 is built from 13 residues. The CDR3 loop is CASKRANSYEQYF. The CDR3 DNA follows: TGCGCCAGCAAAAGGGCCAACTCCTACGAGCAGTACTTC.

This chain uses TRBV4-1 with TRBJ2-6; maybe TRBD2 (6 bases). The length of the CDR3 is 17 residues. Trimming took off 0 bases at V and 3 bases at J, with 12 bases between the two ends. Germline CDR1 reads MGHRA; CDR2 reads YSYEKL. In DNA, the CDR3 is TGCGCCAGCAGCCAAGATACCGCGGGGCTTGGGGCCAACGTCCTGACTTTC. Its translation: CASSQDTAGLGANVLTF.

The chain uses TRBV29-1 and TRBJ1-2; TRBD1 agrees at 8 bases. Germline-derived CDR1 and CDR2 are SQVTM and ANQGSEA. This CDR3 spans 15 amino acids. V trimming: 1 base; J trimming: 3 bases; junction bases outside the gene matches: 7. CDR3 protein: CSVEGGGQGDYGYTF. The CDR3 nucleotides read TGCAGCGTTGAAGGGGGAGGACAGGGAGACTATGGCTACACCTTC.

V is TRBV7-2 and J is TRBJ1-1, with unresolved D. The CDR3 has 10 amino acids. The V gene lost 8 bases and the J gene lost 8 bases, with 9 bases spanning the gap. Germline V gene data show CDR1 as SGHTA and CDR2 as FQGNSA. This CDR3 is CASSGWEAFF. The CDR3 DNA sequence: TGTGCCAGCTCGGGGTGGGAAGCTTTCTTT.

Only one count was recorded for this clonotype. The CDR3 region is CSARSASGTQETQYF. The DNA of the CDR3 is TGCAGTGCTAGATCGGCTAGCGGTACCCAAGAGACCCAGTACTTC. The V call is TRBV20-1, the J call TRBJ2-5; TRBD2 matches at 7 bases. CDR1 and CDR2 (germline): DFQATT, SNEGSKA (reference sequence). Germline trimming cut 2 bases from V and 1 base from J; bases unmatched to any gene: 7. This CDR3 has 15 amino acids.

In this sample, this clonotype turned up once. V is TRBV7-9 and J is TRBJ2-7; a weak D match, TRBD1 (5 bases). Per the germline V gene, CDR1 is SEHNR and CDR2 is FQNEAQ (reference sequence). CDR3 length: 14 amino acids. Trimming left V 3 bases short and J 0 bases short, with 9 bases between. CDR3 DNA sequence: TGTGCCAGCAGCTTTACAGGAATCTCCTACGAGCAGTACTTC. It encodes CASSFTGISYEQYF.

The gene calls are TRBV15 and TRBJ1-1; 7 bases line up with TRBD1. The CDR3 consists of 16 residues. V was clipped by 0 bases and J by 0 bases; unmatched bases: 4. The germline V gene has CDR1 LNHNV and CDR2 YYDKDF (reference sequence). The CDR3 nucleotides are TGTGCCACCAGCAGAGATCAGAGGGGGCTGAACACTGAAGCTTTCTTT. Protein: CATSRDQRGLNTEAFF.

This chain's CDR3 is CASSAPTGAPYEQYF. The CDR3 DNA follows: TGTGCCAGCAGTGCCCCCACGGGCGCCCCCTACGAGCAGTACTTC. The chain carries TRBV6-1 and TRBJ2-7; D remains ambiguous. V was trimmed by 4 bases and J by 2 bases, leaving 15 bases between them. The CDR3 loop spans 15 amino acids. Germline CDR1 and CDR2: MNHNS and SASEGT.

The chain carries TRBV7-3 and TRBJ2-1; 10 bases agree with TRBD2. This CDR3 comprises 14 residues. V dropped 4 bases and J dropped 9; count of bases not matched to a gene: 6. CDR1 is SGHTA, CDR2 FQGTGA, per germline. This CDR3 reads CASSSGLADTEQFF. In DNA, the CDR3 is TGTGCCAGCAGCTCAGGACTAGCGGACACTGAGCAGTTCTTC.

The chain recombines TRBV6-6 with TRBJ2-3; D is uncertain. CDR3 length: 12 amino acids. Germline values: CDR1 MNHNY, CDR2 SVGAGI (reference sequence). V was shortened by 7 bases and J by 0 bases, with 5 bases between the two germline ends. The CDR3 DNA sequence: TGTGCCAGCACTTTTAGCACAGATACGCAGTATTTT. Protein sequence: CASTFSTDTQYF.